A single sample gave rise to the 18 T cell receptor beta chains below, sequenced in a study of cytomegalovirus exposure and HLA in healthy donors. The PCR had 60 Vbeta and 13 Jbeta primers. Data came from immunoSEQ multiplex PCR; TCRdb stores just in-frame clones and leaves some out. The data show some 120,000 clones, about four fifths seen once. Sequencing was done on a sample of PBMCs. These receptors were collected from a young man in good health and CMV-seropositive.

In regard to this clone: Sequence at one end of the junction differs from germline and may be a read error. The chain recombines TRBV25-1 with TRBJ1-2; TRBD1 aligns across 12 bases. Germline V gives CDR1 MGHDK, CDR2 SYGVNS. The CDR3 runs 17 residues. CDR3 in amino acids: CASSPGGQGAAFYGYPF. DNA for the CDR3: TGTGCCAGCAGTCCCGGGGGACAGGGGGCTGCCTTCTATGGCTACCCCTTC.

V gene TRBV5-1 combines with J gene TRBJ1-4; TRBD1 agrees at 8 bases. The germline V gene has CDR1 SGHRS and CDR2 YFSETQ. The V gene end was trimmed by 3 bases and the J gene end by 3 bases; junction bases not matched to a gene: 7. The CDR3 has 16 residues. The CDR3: CASSSTGDMANEKLFF. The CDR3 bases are TGCGCCAGCAGCTCGACAGGGGATATGGCTAATGAAAAACTGTTTTTT.

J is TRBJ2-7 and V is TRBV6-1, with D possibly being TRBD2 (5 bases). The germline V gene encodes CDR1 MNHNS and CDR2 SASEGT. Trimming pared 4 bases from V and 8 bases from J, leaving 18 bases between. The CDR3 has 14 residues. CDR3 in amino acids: CASSGFLIGEQQYF. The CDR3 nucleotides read TGTGCCAGCAGTGGTTTTTTAATTGGGGAGCAGCAGTACTTC.

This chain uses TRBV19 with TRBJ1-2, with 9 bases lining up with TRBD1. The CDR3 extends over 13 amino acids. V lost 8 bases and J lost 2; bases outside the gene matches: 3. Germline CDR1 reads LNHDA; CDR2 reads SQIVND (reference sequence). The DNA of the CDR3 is TGTGCCAGTTGGGACAGGGCCAACTATGGCTACACCTTC. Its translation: CASWDRANYGYTF.

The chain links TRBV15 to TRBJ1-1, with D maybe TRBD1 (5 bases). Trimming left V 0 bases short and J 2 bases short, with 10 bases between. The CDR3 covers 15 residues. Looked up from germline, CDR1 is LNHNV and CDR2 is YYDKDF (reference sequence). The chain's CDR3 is CATSRDRGGNTEAFF. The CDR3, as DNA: TGTGCCACCAGCAGAGATCGGGGGGGAAACACTGAAGCTTTCTTT.

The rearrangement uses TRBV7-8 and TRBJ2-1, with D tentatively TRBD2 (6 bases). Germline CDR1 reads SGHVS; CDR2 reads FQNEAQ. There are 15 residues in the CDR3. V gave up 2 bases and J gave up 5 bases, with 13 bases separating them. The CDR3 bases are TGTGCCAGCAGCTTAAACCCTAGCGAAGACAATGAGCAGTTCTTC. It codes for CASSLNPSEDNEQFF. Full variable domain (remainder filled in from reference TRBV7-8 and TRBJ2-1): GAGVSQSPRYKVAKRGQDVALRCDPISGHVSLFWYQQALGQGPEFLTYFQNEAQLDKSGLPSDRFFAERPEGSVSTLKIQRTQQEDSAVYLCASSLNPSEDNEQFFGPGTRLTVL.

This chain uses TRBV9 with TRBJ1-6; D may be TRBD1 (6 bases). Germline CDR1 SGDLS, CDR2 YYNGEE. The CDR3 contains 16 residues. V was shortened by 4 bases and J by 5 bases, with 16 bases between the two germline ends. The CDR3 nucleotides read TGTGCCAGCAGCCCCTCTGGGGGCAGGGATAATTCACCCCTCCACTTT. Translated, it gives CASSPSGGRDNSPLHF.

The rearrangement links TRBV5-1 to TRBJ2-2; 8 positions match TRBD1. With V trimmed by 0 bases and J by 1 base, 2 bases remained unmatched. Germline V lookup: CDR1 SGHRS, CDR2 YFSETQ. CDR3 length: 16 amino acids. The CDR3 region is CASSLAGTGNTGELFF. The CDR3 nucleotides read TGCGCCAGCAGCTTGGCGGGGACAGGGAACACCGGGGAGCTGTTTTTT.

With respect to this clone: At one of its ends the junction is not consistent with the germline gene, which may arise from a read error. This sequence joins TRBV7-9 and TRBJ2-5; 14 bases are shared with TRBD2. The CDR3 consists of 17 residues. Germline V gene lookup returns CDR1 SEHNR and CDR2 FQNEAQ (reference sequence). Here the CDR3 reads CSSSLGLAGAFQETQYF. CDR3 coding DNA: TGTTCCAGCAGCTTGGGACTAGCGGGGGCCTTCCAAGAGACCCAGTACTTC.

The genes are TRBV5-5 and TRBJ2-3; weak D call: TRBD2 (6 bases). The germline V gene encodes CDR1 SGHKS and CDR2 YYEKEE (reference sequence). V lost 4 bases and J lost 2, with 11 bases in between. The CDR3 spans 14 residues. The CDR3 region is CASSGGLTTDTQYF. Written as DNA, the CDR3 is TGTGCCAGCAGCGGGGGACTTACCACAGATACGCAGTATTTT.

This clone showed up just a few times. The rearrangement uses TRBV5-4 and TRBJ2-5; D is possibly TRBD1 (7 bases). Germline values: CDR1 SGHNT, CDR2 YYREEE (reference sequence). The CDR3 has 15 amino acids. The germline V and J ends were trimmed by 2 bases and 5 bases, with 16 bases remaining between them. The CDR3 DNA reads TGTGCCAGCAGCTTTGGAGGGGGCGGGATTGAGACCCAGTACTTC. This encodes CASSFGGGGIETQYF.

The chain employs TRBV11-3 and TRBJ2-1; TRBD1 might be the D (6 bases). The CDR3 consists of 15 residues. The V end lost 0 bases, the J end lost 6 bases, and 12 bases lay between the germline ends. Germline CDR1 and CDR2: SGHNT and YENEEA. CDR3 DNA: TGTGCCAGCAGCTTAGACAGGGGCGGGTTCAATGAGCAGTTCTTC. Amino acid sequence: CASSLDRGGFNEQFF.

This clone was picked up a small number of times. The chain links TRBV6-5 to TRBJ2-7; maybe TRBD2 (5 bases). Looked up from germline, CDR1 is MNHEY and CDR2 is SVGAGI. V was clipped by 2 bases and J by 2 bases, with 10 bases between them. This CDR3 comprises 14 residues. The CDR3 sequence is CASSYSGGTYEQYF. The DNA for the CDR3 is TGTGCCAGCAGTTACAGCGGCGGCACCTACGAGCAGTACTTC.

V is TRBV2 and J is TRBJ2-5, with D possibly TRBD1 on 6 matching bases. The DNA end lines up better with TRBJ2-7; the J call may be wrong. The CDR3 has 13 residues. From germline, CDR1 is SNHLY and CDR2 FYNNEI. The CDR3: CASSPEGAYEQYF. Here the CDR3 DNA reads TGTGCCAGCAGCCCAGAGGGGGCCTACGAGCAGTACTTC.

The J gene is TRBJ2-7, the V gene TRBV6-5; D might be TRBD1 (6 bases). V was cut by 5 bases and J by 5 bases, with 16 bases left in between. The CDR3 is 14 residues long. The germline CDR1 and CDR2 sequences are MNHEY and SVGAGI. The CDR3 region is CASSLRSGDHEQYF. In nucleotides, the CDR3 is TGTGCCAGCAGTCTACGGTCAGGGGACCACGAGCAGTACTTC.

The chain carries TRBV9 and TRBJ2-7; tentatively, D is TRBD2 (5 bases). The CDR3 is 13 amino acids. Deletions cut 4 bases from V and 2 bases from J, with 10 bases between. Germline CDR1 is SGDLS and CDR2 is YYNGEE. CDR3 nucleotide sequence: TGTGCCAGCAGCTCAAGCGGCCCCTACGAGCAGTACTTC. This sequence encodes CASSSSGPYEQYF.

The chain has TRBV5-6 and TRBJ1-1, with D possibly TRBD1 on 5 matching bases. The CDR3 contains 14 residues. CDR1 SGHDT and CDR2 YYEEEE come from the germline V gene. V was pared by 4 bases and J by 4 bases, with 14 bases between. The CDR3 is CASSTDRPFTEAFF. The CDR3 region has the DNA TGTGCCAGCAGCACCGACAGACCTTTCACTGAAGCTTTCTTT.

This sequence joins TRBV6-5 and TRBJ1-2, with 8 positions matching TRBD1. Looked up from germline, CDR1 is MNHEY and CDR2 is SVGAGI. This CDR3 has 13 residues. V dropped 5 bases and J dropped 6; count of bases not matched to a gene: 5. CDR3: CASSRQGIDGYTF. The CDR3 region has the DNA TGTGCCAGCAGTCGACAGGGGATAGATGGCTACACCTTC.